This T cell receptor beta chain was sequenced in a study of cytomegalovirus exposure and HLA in healthy donors. Study-wide context: Around 180 million T cells yielded 110 million or so unique TCR beta sequences in earlier analysis.

A multiplex PCR was run with 60 Vbeta primers and 13 Jbeta primers. The assay was immunoSEQ multiplex PCR, and TCRdb's table has in-frame clones only and misses some. The sample has about 140,000 clones, roughly 80% seen once. This clone was picked up a small number of times. The length of the CDR3 is 13 residues. CDR1 MNHEY and CDR2 SMNVEV come from the germline V gene (reference sequence). With 4 bases removed from V and 0 bases from J, the gap between germline ends came to 7 bases. Sequenced: PBMCs. The sequence was obtained from a man in his forties in good health and CMV-seronegative. The chain uses TRBV27 and TRBJ2-7; weak D call: TRBD1 (5 bases). The CDR3 DNA follows: TGTGCCAGCAGTTCCGACAGCTCCTACGAGCAGTACTTC. Its protein is CASSSDSSYEQYF.